This T cell receptor (beta chain) was captured by sequencing in a study of T-cell reconstitution after alpha-beta-depleted transplantation in children. Study-level points and caveats: Recipient T cells and thymic progenitors that survived were the source of the high TCRbeta diversity seen at day 60 in some patients. At the one-year point after transplant, T-cell counts and TCRbeta diversity were found to come mostly from T cells that had been newly produced. Roughly two months post-transplant, alpha-beta T cells reportedly originated from several hundred graft clones that had expanded.

This clonotype came up many times. Its specificity is not known. Unique molecular identifiers tagged the TCRbeta library. Each CDR3 protein gets one entry after TCRdb re-called the PCR reads with MiXCR. The sample records a few hundred thousand distinct CDR3 sequences, roughly 12% being singletons. The V and J ends lost 0 bases and 0 bases, in that order; junction bases with no gene match: 2. The CDR3 runs 18 residues. Germline loops: CDR1 ENHRY, CDR2 SYGVKD. The chain recombines TRBV10-3 with TRBJ2-7; TRBD2 agrees at 16 bases. The sequence derives from a male patient under 10 years old who had a stem cell transplant for chronic granulomatous disease, so the T cells may come from the graft donor. Sequencing used peripheral blood, obtained 180 days after TCRalphabeta/CD19-depleted stem cell transplant. The CDR3 DNA is TGTGCCATCAGTGAGTCGGGACTAGCGGGAGGGTCCTCCTACGAGCAGTACTTC. Translation gives CAISESGLAGGSSYEQYF.